These T cell receptor beta chains were read from a single sample in a study of OX40 agonist ivuxolimab in advanced cancers. Only in-frame clones appear in the TCRdb table, and some are missing; sequencing was by immunoSEQ multiplex PCR. The sample has about 53,000 clones; 75% to 90% are singletons. The source material was CD4+ or CD8+ T cells sorted from blood, sampled in a trial of the OX40 agonist ivuxolimab. These receptors all come from an adult with an advanced solid tumor such as melanoma, head and neck, liver or kidney cancer. The CDR3 runs from the conserved cysteine through the conserved F or W. The D gene is left open where the match is weak. Where a row states a size, it is once, few, many or the class of an expanded clone; other rows omit it.

abundance	d_gene	v_gene	j_gene	CDR3aa
-	-	TRBV14	TRBJ2-1	CASSQDLGSASFLFF
-	TRBD2	TRBV30	TRBJ2-4	CASTSGRASKNIQYF
few	TRBD2	TRBV7-9	TRBJ2-3	CASSLVWREGTDTQYF
once	TRBD2	TRBV19	TRBJ2-3	CASSTLGAGTTDTQYF
once	-	TRBV28	TRBJ1-1	CASSPPGNTEAFF
once	-	TRBV6-6	TRBJ2-3	CASSFKFQGNSDTQYF
-	-	TRBV11-2	TRBJ2-7	CASSTGEQYF
once	TRBD1	TRBV29-1	TRBJ2-3	CSVGQGGTDTQYF
-	-	TRBV6-6	TRBJ1-2	CASSSPVSTLGYTF
-	-	TRBV28	TRBJ2-2	CASSGGQIVGELFF
-	-	TRBV30	TRBJ1-5	CAWSVPSARGNQPQHF
-	TRBD2	TRBV4-1	TRBJ2-5	CASSLRPAGGLETQYF
-	-	TRBV28	TRBJ1-5	CASSLRGAGQPQHF
-	-	TRBV6-1	TRBJ2-5	CASSLRGLGETQYF
-	TRBD1	TRBV7-3	TRBJ2-2	CASSPGGQGASGELFF
-	-	TRBV2	TRBJ2-7	CASRAGTLYEQYF
-	-	TRBV5-4	TRBJ1-2	CASSWAEGENYGYTF
-	-	TRBV19	TRBJ1-5	CASSIEQRSNQPQHF
-	-	TRBV4-1	TRBJ1-5	CASSQDLGRDQPQHF
-	-	TRBV28	TRBJ2-5	CASSLVGETQYF